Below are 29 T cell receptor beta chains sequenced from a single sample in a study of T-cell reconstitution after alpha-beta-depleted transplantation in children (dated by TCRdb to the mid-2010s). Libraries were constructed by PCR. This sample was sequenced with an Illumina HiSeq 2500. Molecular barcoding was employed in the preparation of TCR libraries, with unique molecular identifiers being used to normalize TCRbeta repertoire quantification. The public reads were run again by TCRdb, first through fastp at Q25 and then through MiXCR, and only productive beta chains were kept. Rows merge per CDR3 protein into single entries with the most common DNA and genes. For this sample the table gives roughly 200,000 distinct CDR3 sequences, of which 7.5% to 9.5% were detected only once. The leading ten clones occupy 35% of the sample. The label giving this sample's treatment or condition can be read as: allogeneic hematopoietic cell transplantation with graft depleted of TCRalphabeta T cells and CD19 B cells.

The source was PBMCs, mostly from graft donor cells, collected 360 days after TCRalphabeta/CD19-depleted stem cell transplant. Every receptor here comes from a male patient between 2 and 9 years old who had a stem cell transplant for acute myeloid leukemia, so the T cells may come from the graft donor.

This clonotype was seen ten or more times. The CDR3 DNA follows: TGTGCCAGCAGTTCGCTCTCGGGGCAGGATACGCAGTATTTT. It yields the protein CASSSLSGQDTQYF. The genes are TRBV12-3 or TRBV12-4 and TRBJ2-3, with D perhaps assigned TRBD1 or TRBD2 (5 bases each). This CDR3 comprises 14 residues. V was trimmed by 4 bases and J by 6 bases, leaving 14 bases between them.

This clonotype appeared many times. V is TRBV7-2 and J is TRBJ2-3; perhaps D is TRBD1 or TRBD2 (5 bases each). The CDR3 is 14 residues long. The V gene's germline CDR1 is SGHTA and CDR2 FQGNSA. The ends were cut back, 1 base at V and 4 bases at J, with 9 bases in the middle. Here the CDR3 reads CASSLGPGPDTQYF. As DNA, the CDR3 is TGTGCCAGCAGCTTAGGGCCGGGACCAGATACGCAGTATTTT. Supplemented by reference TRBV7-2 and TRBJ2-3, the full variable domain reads GAGVSQSPSNKVTEKGKDVELRCDPISGHTALYWYRQSLGQGLEFLIYFQGNSAPDKSGLPSDRFSAERTGGSVSTLTIQRTQQEDSAVYLCASSLGPGPDTQYFGPGTRLTVL.

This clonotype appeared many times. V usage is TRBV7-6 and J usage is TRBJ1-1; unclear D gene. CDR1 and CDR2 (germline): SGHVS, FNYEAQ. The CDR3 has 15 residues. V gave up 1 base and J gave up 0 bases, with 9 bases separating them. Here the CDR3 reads CASSLEPGLNTEAFF. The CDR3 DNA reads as TGTGCCAGCAGCTTAGAGCCGGGTCTGAACACTGAAGCTTTCTTT.

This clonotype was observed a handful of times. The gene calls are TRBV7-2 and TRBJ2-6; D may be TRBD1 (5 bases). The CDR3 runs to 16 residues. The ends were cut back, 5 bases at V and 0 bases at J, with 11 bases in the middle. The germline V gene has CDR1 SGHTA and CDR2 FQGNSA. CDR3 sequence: CASSVYRSSGANVLTF. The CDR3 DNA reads TGTGCCAGCAGCGTATACAGGAGCTCTGGGGCCAACGTCCTGACTTTC.

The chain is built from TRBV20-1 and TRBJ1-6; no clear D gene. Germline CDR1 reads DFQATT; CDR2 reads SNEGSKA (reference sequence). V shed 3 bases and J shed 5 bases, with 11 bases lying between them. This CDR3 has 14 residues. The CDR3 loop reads CSARAEGDNSPLHF. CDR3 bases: TGCAGTGCTAGGGCGGAAGGTGATAATTCACCCCTCCACTTT.

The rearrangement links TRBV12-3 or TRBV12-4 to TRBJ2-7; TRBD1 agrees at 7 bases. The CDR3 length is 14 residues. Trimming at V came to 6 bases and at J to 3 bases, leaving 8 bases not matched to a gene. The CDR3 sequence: CASSATGASYEQYV. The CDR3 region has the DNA TGTGCCAGCAGCGCCACAGGGGCTAGCTACGAGCAGTACGTC.

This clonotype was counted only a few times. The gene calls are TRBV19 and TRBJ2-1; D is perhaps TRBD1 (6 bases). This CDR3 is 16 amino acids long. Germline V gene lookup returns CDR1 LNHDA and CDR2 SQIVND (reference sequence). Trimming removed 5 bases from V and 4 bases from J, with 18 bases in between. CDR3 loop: CASSYRVRHVYNEQFF. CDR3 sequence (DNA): TGTGCCAGTAGTTACAGGGTACGTCATGTTTACAATGAGCAGTTCTTC.

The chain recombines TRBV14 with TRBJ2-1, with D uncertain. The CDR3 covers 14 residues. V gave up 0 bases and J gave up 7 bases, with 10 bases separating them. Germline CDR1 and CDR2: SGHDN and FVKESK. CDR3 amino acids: CASSQDPVRNEQFF. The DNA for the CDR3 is TGTGCCAGCAGCCAAGACCCAGTCAGGAATGAGCAGTTCTTC. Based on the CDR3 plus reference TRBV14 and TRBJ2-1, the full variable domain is EAGVTQFPSHSVIEKGQTVTLRCDPISGHDNLYWYRRVMGKEIKFLLHFVKESKQDESGMPNNRFLAERTGGTYSTLKVQPAELEDSGVYFCASSQDPVRNEQFFGPGTRLTVL.

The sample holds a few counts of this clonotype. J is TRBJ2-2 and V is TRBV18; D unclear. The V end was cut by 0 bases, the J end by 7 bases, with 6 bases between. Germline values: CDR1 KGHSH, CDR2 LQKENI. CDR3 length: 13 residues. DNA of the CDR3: TGTGCCAGCTCACCACCGGTCGGCGGGGAGCTGTTTTTT. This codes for CASSPPVGGELFF.

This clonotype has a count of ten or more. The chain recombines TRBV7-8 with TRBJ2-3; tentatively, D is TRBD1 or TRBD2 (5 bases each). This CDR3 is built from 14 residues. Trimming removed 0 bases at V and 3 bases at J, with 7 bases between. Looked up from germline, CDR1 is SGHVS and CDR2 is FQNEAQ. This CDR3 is CASSLAGRTDTQYF. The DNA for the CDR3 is TGTGCCAGCAGCTTAGCGGGACGGACAGATACGCAGTATTTT.

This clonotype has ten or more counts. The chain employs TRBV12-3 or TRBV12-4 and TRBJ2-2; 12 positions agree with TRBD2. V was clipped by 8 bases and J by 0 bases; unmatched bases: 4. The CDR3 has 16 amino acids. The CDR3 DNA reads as TGTGCCAGCCCGCGGACTAGCGGGGCGAACACCGGGGAGCTGTTTTTT. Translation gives CASPRTSGANTGELFF.

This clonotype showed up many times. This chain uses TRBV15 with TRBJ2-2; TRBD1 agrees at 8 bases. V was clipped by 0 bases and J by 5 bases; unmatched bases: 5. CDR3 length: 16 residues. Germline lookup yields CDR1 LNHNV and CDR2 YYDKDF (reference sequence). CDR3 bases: TGTGCCACCAGCAGAGATAGGACAGGGTTGACCGGGGAGCTGTTTTTT. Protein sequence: CATSRDRTGLTGELFF.

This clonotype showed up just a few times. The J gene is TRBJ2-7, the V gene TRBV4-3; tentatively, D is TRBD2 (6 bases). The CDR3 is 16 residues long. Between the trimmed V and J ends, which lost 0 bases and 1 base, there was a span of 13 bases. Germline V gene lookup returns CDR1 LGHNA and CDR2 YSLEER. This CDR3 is CASSQDRRGGSYEQYF. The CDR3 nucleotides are TGCGCCAGCAGCCAAGATCGGAGGGGCGGATCCTACGAGCAGTACTTC.

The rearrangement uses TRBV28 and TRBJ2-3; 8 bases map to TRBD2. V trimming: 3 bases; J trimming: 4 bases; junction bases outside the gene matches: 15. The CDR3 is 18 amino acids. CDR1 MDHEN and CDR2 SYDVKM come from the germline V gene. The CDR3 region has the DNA TGTGCCAGCAGTTTCCTCGGGGGGGGCTCGCCTTGGGCAGATACGCAGTATTTT. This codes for CASSFLGGGSPWADTQYF.

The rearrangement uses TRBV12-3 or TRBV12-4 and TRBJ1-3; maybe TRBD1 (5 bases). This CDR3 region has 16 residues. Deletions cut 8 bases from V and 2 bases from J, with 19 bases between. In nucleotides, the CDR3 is TGTGCCAGCGGTCAACCTCAGGGCTTTGCTGGAAACACCATATATTTT. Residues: CASGQPQGFAGNTIYF.

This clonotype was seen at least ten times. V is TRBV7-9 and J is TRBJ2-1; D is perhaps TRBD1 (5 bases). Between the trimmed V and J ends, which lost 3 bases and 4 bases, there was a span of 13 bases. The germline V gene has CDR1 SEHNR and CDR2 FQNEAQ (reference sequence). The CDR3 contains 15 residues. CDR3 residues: CASSFMPTVYNEQFF. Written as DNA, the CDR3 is TGTGCCAGCAGCTTTATGCCGACAGTTTACAATGAGCAGTTCTTC.

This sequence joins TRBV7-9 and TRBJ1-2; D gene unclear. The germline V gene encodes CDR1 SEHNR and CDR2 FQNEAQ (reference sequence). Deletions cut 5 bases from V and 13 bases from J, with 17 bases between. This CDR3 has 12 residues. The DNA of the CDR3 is TGTGCCAGCAGCCAATCCGGGCTCCCAATCACCTTC. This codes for CASSQSGLPITF. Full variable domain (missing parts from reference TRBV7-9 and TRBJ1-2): DTGVSQNPRHKITKRGQNVTFRCDPISEHNRLYWYRQTLGQGPEFLTYFQNEAQLEKSRLLSDRFSAERPKGSFSTLEIQRTEQGDSAMYLCASSQSGLPITFGSGTRLTVV.

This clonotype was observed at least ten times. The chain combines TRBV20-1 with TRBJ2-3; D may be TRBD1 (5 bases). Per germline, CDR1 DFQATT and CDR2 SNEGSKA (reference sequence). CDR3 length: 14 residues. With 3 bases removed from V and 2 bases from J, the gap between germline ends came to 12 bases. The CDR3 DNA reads TGCAGTGCTAGTCCGCCCAGGGTCACAGATACGCAGTATTTT. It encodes CSASPPRVTDTQYF.

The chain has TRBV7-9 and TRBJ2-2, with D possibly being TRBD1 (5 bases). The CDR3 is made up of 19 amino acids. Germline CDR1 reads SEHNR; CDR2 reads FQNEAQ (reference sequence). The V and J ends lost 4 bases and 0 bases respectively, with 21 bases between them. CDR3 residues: CASSSSRGDRRTNTGELFF. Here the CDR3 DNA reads TGTGCCAGCAGCTCCAGTAGGGGCGACCGGAGAACGAACACCGGGGAGCTGTTTTTT.

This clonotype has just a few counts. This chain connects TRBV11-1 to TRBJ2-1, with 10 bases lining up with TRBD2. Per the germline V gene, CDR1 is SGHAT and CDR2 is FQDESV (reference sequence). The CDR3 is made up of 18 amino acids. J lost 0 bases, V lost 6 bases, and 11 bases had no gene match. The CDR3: CASRSIQREGLSYNEQFF. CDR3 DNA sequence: TGTGCCAGCAGATCCATTCAGCGGGAGGGCCTCTCCTACAATGAGCAGTTCTTC.

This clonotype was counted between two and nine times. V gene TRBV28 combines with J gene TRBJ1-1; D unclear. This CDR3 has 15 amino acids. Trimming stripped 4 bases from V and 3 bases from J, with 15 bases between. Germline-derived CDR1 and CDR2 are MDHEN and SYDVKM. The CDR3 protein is CASSSGGRGDTEAFF. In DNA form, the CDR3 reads TGTGCCAGCAGTTCAGGAGGGCGTGGGGACACTGAAGCTTTCTTT.

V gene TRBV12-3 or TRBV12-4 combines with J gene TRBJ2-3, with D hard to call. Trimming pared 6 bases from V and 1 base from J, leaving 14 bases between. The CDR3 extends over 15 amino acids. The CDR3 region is CASSRRPKGTDTQYF. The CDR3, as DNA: TGTGCCAGCAGCCGACGCCCAAAGGGCACAGATACGCAGTATTTT.

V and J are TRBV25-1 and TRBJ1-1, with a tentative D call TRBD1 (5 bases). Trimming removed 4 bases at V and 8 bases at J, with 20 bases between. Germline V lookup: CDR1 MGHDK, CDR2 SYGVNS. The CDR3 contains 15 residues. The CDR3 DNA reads TGTGCCAGCAGTGGAAGGGGAAAGGGGCTCGGCGAAGCTTTCTTT. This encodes CASSGRGKGLGEAFF.

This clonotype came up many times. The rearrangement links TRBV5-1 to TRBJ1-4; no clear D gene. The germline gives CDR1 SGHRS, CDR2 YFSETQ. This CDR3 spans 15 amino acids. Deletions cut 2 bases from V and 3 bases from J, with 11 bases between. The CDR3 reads CASSFNSGANEKLFF. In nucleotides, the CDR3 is TGCGCCAGCAGCTTTAACTCCGGAGCTAATGAAAAACTGTTTTTT. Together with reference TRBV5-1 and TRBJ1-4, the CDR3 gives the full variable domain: KAGVTQTPRYLIKTRGQQVTLSCSPISGHRSVSWYQQTPGQGLQFLFEYFSETQRNKGNFPGRFSGRQFSNSRSEMNVSTLELGDSALYLCASSFNSGANEKLFFGSGTQLSVL.

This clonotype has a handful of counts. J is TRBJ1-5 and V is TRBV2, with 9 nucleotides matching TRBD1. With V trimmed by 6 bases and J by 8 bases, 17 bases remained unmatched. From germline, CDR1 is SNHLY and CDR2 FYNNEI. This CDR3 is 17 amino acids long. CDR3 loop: CASSRRTGALLAEPQHF. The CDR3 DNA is TGTGCCAGCAGCCGACGGACAGGGGCCCTATTGGCTGAGCCCCAGCATTTT. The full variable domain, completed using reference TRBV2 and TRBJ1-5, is EPEVTQTPSHQVTQMGQEVILRCVPISNHLYFYWYRQILGQKVEFLVSFYNNEISEKSEIFDDQFSVERPDGSNFTLKIRSTKLEDSAMYFCASSRRTGALLAEPQHFGDGTRLSIL.

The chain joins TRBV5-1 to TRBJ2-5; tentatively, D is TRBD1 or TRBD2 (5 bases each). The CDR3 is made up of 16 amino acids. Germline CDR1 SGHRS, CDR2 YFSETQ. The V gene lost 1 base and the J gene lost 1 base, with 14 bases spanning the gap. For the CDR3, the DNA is TGCGCCAGCAGCTTGACTTCCAGAGGGGTCCAAGAGACCCAGTACTTC. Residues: CASSLTSRGVQETQYF.

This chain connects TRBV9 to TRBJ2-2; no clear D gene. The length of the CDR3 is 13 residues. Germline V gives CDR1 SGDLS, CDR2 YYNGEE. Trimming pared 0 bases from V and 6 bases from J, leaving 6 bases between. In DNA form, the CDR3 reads TGTGCCAGCAGCGTAGTCTGGGCCGGGGAGCTGTTTTTT. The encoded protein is CASSVVWAGELFF.

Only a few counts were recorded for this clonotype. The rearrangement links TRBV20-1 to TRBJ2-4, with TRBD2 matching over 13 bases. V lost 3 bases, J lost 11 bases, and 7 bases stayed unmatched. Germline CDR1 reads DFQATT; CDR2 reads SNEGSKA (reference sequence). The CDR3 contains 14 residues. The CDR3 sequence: CSASLLAGGRLQYF. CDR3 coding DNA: TGCAGTGCTAGTTTACTAGCGGGGGGGAGACTTCAGTACTTC.

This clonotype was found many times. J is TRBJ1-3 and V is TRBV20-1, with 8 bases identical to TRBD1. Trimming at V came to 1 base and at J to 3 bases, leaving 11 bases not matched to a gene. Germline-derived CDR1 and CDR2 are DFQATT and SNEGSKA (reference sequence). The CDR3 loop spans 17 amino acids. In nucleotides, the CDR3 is TGCAGTGCTAGAGTCCAGAACAGGGGGGACTTTGGAAACACCATATATTTT. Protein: CSARVQNRGDFGNTIYF.